These T cell receptor beta chains were read from a single sample in a study of control samples from healthy donors and cancer patients. Measured with immunoSEQ multiplex PCR; TCRdb has only the in-frame clones, and not every one. Seen here are about 150,000 clones, 93% observed once, and the top ten hold around 2.2%. The sample was blood. These receptors all stem from a man aged 50 to 60 in good health. CDR3s include the opening cysteine and the closing phenylalanine or tryptophan. D genes are given only for firm matches. Part of the rows lack a size; the others show once, few, many or a class for expanded clones.

clone_size	d_call	v_call	cdr3_length	j_call	cdr3_aa	cdr3_nt
NA	NA	TRBV9	15	TRBJ1-2	CASSHSGGFNYGYTF	TGTGCCAGCAGCCATAGCGGGGGCTTTAACTATGGCTACACCTTC
NA	TRBD2	TRBV18	18	TRBJ2-1	CASSPGTSGMFSDNEQFF	TGTGCCAGCTCCCCTGGGACTAGCGGGATGTTCAGTGACAATGAGCAGTTCTTC
NA	NA	TRBV15	16	TRBJ1-3	CATSRDLGGSGNTIYF	TGTGCCACCAGCAGAGATTTGGGGGGTAGTGGAAACACCATATATTTT
NA	TRBD2	TRBV5-1	16	TRBJ2-1	CASSLDVSGSYNEQFF	TGCGCCAGCAGCTTGGATGTTAGCGGGTCCTACAATGAGCAGTTCTTC
NA	NA	TRBV6-5	13	TRBJ1-5	CASSYSINQPQHF	TGTGCCAGCAGTTACTCGATCAATCAGCCCCAGCATTTT
NA	TRBD1	TRBV19	16	TRBJ2-3	CASSIAGRGRTDTQYF	TGTGCCAGTAGTATCGCGGGCAGGGGGCGCACAGATACGCAGTATTTT
NA	TRBD2	TRBV19	19	TRBJ2-1	CASTPPGLAGERVYNEQFF	TGTGCCAGTACTCCCCCGGGACTAGCGGGGGAAAGGGTATACAATGAGCAGTTCTTC
NA	TRBD1	TRBV28	15	TRBJ1-3	CASSQGTGGLNTIYF	TGTGCCAGCAGTCAAGGGACAGGGGGCCTAAACACCATATATTTT
once	NA	TRBV7-9	13	TRBJ2-7	CASTRGEGYEQYF	TGTGCCAGCACCAGGGGAGAGGGCTACGAGCAGTACTTC
NA	TRBD2	TRBV5-1	17	TRBJ2-1	CASSLPIAGHSYNEQFF	TGCGCCAGCAGCCTGCCCATAGCGGGACACTCCTACAATGAGCAGTTCTTC
NA	TRBD1	TRBV7-6	17	TRBJ1-2	CASSLVGQGPTFDGYTF	TGTGCCAGCAGCTTAGTTGGACAGGGGCCGACGTTTGATGGCTACACCTTC
NA	NA	TRBV10-1	15	TRBJ1-1	CASSDPGALNTEAFF	TGCGCCAGCAGTGATCCAGGGGCCTTGAACACTGAAGCTTTCTTT
NA	TRBD1	TRBV6-5	14	TRBJ2-7	CASSPKGTGDEQYF	TGTGCCAGCAGTCCCAAAGGGACAGGGGACGAGCAGTACTTC
NA	NA	TRBV6-2/TRBV6-3	14	TRBJ2-3	CASSYSTRTDTQYF	TGTGCCAGCAGTTACTCGACGCGCACAGATACGCAGTATTTT
NA	TRBD2	TRBV5-4	15	TRBJ2-1	CASSTAGGSYNEQFF	TGTGCCAGCAGCACAGCGGGGGGCTCCTACAATGAGCAGTTCTTC